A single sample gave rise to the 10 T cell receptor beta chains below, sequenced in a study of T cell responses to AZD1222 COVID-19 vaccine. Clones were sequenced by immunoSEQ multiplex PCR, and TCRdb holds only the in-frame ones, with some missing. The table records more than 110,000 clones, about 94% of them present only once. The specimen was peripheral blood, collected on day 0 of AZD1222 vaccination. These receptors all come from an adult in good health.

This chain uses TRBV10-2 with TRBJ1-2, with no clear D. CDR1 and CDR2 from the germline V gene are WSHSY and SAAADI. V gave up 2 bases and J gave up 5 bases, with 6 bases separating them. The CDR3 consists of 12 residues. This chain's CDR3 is CASSESQYGYTF. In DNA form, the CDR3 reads TGCGCCAGCAGTGAGAGTCAATATGGCTACACCTTC.

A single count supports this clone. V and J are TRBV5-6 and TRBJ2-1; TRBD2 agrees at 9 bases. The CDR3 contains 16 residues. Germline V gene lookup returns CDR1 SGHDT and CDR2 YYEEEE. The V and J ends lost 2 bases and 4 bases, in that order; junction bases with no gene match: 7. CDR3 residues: CASSFRAGGYYNEQFF. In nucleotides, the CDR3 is TGTGCCAGCAGCTTCCGAGCGGGAGGCTATTACAATGAGCAGTTCTTC.

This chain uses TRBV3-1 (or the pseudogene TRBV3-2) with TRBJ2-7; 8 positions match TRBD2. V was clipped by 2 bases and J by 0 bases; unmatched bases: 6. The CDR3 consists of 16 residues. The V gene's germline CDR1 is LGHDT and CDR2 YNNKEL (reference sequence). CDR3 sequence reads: CASSQWRGVSSYEQYF. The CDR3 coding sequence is TGTGCCAGCAGCCAATGGCGGGGGGTGAGCTCCTACGAGCAGTACTTC.

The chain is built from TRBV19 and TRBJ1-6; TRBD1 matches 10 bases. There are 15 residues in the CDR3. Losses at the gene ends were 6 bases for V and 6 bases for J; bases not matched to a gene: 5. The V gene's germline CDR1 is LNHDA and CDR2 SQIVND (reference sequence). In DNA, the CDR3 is TGTGCCAGTAGCTGGACAGGGGGTCTTAATTCACCCCTCCACTTT. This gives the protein CASSWTGGLNSPLHF.

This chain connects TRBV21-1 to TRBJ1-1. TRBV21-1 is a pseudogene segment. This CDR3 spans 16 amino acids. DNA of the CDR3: TGTGCCAGCAGCCCCCGACGGGCTCACCCAAACACTGAAGCTTTCTTT. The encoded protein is CASSPRRAHPNTEAFF.

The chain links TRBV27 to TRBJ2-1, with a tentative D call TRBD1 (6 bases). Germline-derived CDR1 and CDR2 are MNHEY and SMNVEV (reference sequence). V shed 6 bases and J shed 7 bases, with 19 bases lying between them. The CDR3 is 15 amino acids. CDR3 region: CASSGNRAADNEQFF. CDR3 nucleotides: TGTGCCAGCAGCGGGAACAGGGCAGCTGATAATGAGCAGTTCTTC.

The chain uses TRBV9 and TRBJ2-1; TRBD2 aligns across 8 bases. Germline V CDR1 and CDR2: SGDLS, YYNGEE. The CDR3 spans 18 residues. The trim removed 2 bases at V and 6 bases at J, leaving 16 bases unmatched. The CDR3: CASSVRPLTSGRFNEQFF. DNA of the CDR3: TGTGCCAGCAGCGTCCGACCACTAACTAGCGGTCGATTCAATGAGCAGTTCTTC.

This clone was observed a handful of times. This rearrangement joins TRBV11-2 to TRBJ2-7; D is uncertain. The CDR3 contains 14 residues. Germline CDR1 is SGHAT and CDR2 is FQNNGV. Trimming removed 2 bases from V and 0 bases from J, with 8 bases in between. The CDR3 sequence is CASSLKLDSYEQYF. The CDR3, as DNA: TGTGCCAGCAGCTTAAAGCTGGACTCCTACGAGCAGTACTTC. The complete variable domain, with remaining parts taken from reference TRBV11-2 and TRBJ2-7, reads EAGVAQSPRYKIIEKRQSVAFWCNPISGHATLYWYQQILGQGPKLLIQFQNNGVVDDSQLPKDRFSAERLKGVDSTLKIQPAKLEDSAVYLCASSLKLDSYEQYFGPGTRLTVT.

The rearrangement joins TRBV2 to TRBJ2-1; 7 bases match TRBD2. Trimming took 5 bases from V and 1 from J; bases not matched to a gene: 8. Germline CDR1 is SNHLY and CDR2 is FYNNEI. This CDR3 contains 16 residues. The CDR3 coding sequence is TGTGCCAGCAGTCAACTAGCGAAAGATTCCTACAATGAGCAGTTCTTC. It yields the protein CASSQLAKDSYNEQFF.

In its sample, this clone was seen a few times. CDR3 sequence: CASGTGGAGNTIYF. CDR3 bases: TGTGCCAGCGGGACAGGGGGAGCAGGAAACACCATATATTTT. V is TRBV10-3 and J is TRBJ1-3, with 11 bases identical to TRBD1. V dropped 10 bases and J dropped 4; count of bases not matched to a gene: 6. Germline V gene sequence: CDR1 ENHRY, CDR2 SYGVKD. This CDR3 has 14 residues.